These 18 T cell receptor beta chains originate from one sample sequenced in a study of OX40 agonist ivuxolimab in advanced cancers. Produced via immunoSEQ multiplex PCR; TCRdb's table is partial and in-frame only. The data show 68,000 or so clones, 86% seen once. Specimen: CD4+ or CD8+ T cells sorted from blood, collected in a trial of the OX40 agonist ivuxolimab. The receptors stem from an adult with an advanced solid tumor such as melanoma, head and neck, liver or kidney cancer.

This sequence joins TRBV5-6 and TRBJ1-2; D not certain. Germline V CDR1 and CDR2: SGHDT, YYEEEE. V lost 8 bases, J lost 5 bases, and 25 bases lay in between. The length of the CDR3 is 16 residues. In DNA form, the CDR3 reads TGTGCCAGTATAGATCGAGGACCCTTGGGTCTGTATGGCTACACCTTC. Protein sequence: CASIDRGPLGLYGYTF.

The rearrangement uses TRBV5-6 and TRBJ1-1, with TRBD1 identical over 9 bases. Germline CDR1 and CDR2: SGHDT and YYEEEE. The length of the CDR3 is 17 residues. Germline trimming cut 4 bases from V and 4 bases from J; bases unmatched to any gene: 14. The CDR3 protein is CASSDKRGTGLITEAFF. CDR3 DNA: TGTGCCAGCAGCGATAAAAGGGGGACAGGGCTGATCACTGAAGCTTTCTTT. Looking up the rest from reference TRBV5-6 and TRBJ1-1 gives the full variable domain: DAGVTQSPTHLIKTRGQQVTLRCSPKSGHDTVSWYQQALGQGPQFIFQYYEEEERQRGNFPDRFSGHQFPNYSSELNVNALLLGDSALYLCASSDKRGTGLITEAFFGQGTRLTVV.

The gene calls are TRBV7-2 and TRBJ1-5; D is unclear. Germline V gene sequence: CDR1 SGHTA, CDR2 FQGNSA. This CDR3 has 15 amino acids. With 5 bases removed from V and 0 bases from J, the gap between germline ends came to 11 bases. CDR3 protein: CASSPGGYSNQPQHF. Written as DNA, the CDR3 is TGTGCCAGCAGCCCCGGTGGGTATAGCAATCAGCCCCAGCATTTT.

The V and J genes are TRBV7-8 and TRBJ1-1; unclear D gene. CDR1 and CDR2 (germline): SGHVS, FQNEAQ. V was shortened by 5 bases and J by 1 base, with 8 bases between the two germline ends. This CDR3 spans 13 amino acids. The CDR3: CASSLVGNTEAFF. DNA for the CDR3: TGTGCCAGCAGCCTGGTAGGGAACACTGAAGCTTTCTTT.

This clone was recorded only once. The genes are TRBV7-5 and TRBJ2-3; the D segment call TRBD2 is taken from the table without a DNA check. TRBV7-5 has pseudogene status. The CDR3 length is 14 residues. The CDR3 coding sequence is TGTGCCAGCAGCTCTTCTCTAGGAACAGATACGCAGTATTTT. Translated, it gives CASSSSLGTDTQYF.

V usage is TRBV18 and J usage is TRBJ1-1, with 7 bases that match TRBD1. The V and J ends lost 3 bases and 1 base, in that order; junction bases with no gene match: 8. Germline V gene data show CDR1 as KGHSH and CDR2 as LQKENI. The CDR3 has 16 amino acids. DNA of the CDR3: TGTGCCAGCTCACCGGGAGGGGGCCTCGGGAACACTGAAGCTTTCTTT. It codes for CASSPGGGLGNTEAFF.

This chain connects TRBV19 to TRBJ1-2; D not resolved. V was shortened by 3 bases and J by 8 bases, with 10 bases between the two germline ends. Germline values: CDR1 LNHDA, CDR2 SQIVND (reference sequence). The CDR3 consists of 12 residues. CDR3: CASSISDDGYTF. The CDR3 bases are TGTGCCAGTAGTATTTCCGACGACGGCTACACCTTC.

This clone appeared a single time. This chain connects TRBV5-4 to TRBJ2-3; 9 nucleotides align to TRBD1. Germline CDR1 is SGHNT and CDR2 is YYREEE (reference sequence). The CDR3 has 16 amino acids. V lost 4 bases to trimming and J lost 0 bases; unmatched junction nucleotides: 6. CDR3 coding DNA: TGTGCCAGCAGCCCAGGACAGGGGCCAAGCACAGATACGCAGTATTTT. Protein sequence: CASSPGQGPSTDTQYF.

Regarding this clone: Other DNA sequences in the sample encode the same CDR3. The chain employs TRBV30 and TRBJ2-2, with D unclear. The CDR3 consists of 11 residues. CDR1 is GTSNPN and CDR2 is SVGIG in the germline V gene (reference sequence). V lost 2 bases, J lost 11 bases, and 9 bases lay in between. In DNA, the CDR3 is TGTGCCTGGAGTCCAACCCGTGAGCTGTTTTTT. Translation: CAWSPTRELFF.

The CDR3 sequence: CATRGRVIGYTF. CDR3 DNA sequence: TGTGCCACCCGAGGGAGGGTTATAGGCTACACCTTC. The chain carries TRBV28 and TRBJ1-2; no firm D call. This CDR3 region has 12 residues. Germline V gene sequence: CDR1 MDHEN, CDR2 SYDVKM. V shed 10 bases and J shed 8 bases, with 17 bases lying between them.

About this clone itself: The junction differs from germline at one of its ends, possibly a read error. The chain recombines TRBV6-1 with TRBJ2-5; TRBD2 aligns across 8 bases. Germline CDR1 MNHNS, CDR2 SASEGT. The CDR3 runs to 14 residues. CDR3 DNA: TGTGCCAGCAGGGAAGCGGGGGAGAACCTCAGCCAGTACTTC. Protein: CASREAGENLSQYF.

The chain combines TRBV7-9 with TRBJ2-2; TRBD1 agrees at 8 bases. V lost 2 bases, J lost 2 bases, and 4 bases stayed unmatched. The CDR3 runs 16 residues. Germline V lookup: CDR1 SEHNR, CDR2 FQNEAQ (reference sequence). Here the CDR3 DNA reads TGTGCCAGCAGCTTATCCGGGACAGGAAACACCGGGGAGCTGTTTTTT. As protein: CASSLSGTGNTGELFF.

The J gene is TRBJ1-5, the V gene TRBV5-5; D is perhaps TRBD1 (6 bases). Between the trimmed V and J ends, which lost 4 bases and 3 bases, there was a span of 17 bases. This CDR3 is 16 amino acids long. Germline lookup yields CDR1 SGHKS and CDR2 YYEKEE (reference sequence). CDR3 in amino acids: CASSPQGSDFNQPQHF. The CDR3 DNA follows: TGTGCCAGCAGCCCCCAGGGGTCGGATTTCAATCAGCCCCAGCATTTT.

The V gene is TRBV19, the J gene TRBJ1-5; TRBD1 is a possible D gene (5 bases). V shed 4 bases and J shed 0 bases, with 10 bases lying between them. The CDR3 consists of 15 residues. The germline CDR1 and CDR2 sequences are LNHDA and SQIVND (reference sequence). For the CDR3, the DNA is TGTGCCAGTAGTAGGGCAGGGTATAGCAATCAGCCCCAGCATTTT. It yields the protein CASSRAGYSNQPQHF.

V and J are TRBV6-1 and TRBJ1-3; perhaps TRBD1 as D (5 bases). The V end was cut by 8 bases, the J end by 0 bases, with 8 bases between. The CDR3 runs 13 residues. The germline V gene encodes CDR1 MNHNS and CDR2 SASEGT. CDR3 protein: CASRDLSGNTIYF. The DNA for the CDR3 is TGTGCCAGCCGGGACCTCTCTGGAAACACCATATATTTT.

Details on this clone: Other DNA sequences from this sample encode an identical CDR3 as well. This sequence joins TRBV7-9 and TRBJ1-5, with 7 bases that match TRBD1. CDR3 length: 14 residues. The V segment lost 4 bases and the J segment 7 bases; nucleotides outside the gene matches: 7. Per germline, CDR1 SEHNR and CDR2 FQNEAQ (reference sequence). The CDR3 loop is CASSSDRSYQPQHF. The CDR3 DNA reads TGTGCCAGCAGCTCGGACAGGTCCTACCAGCCCCAGCATTTT.

This clone has more than one count but fewer than ten. The rearrangement links TRBV5-5 to TRBJ2-5; no definite D call. Germline CDR1 is SGHKS and CDR2 is YYEKEE (reference sequence). V lost 4 bases, J lost 1 base, and 5 bases lay in between. There are 12 residues in the CDR3. The CDR3 DNA is TGTGCCAGCAGCCACGGCCAAGAGACCCAGTACTTC. Protein sequence: CASSHGQETQYF.

This chain links TRBV5-4 with TRBJ1-1; D gene ambiguous. Germline values: CDR1 SGHNT, CDR2 YYREEE (reference sequence). Trimming removed 4 bases at V and 0 bases at J, with 7 bases between. The length of the CDR3 is 13 residues. The chain's CDR3 is CASSALLNTEAFF. The CDR3 nucleotides read TGTGCCAGCAGCGCTCTCTTGAACACTGAAGCTTTCTTT.